The 14 T cell receptor beta chains listed next were all sequenced from one sample in a study of shared clonotypes between healthy human individuals. Repertoires were generated with immunoSEQ multiplex PCR, while TCRdb's copy carries only in-frame clones and drops some. The sample lists about 110,000 clones, 68% occurring once. The sequenced sample was memory CD8+ T cells sorted from blood. The subset: CD45RO+ cells pooled with CCR7-negative TemRA cells. These receptors were obtained from a woman aged 25 to 45 in good health.

The chain links TRBV27 to TRBJ2-5, with 8 positions matching TRBD1. The germline V gene encodes CDR1 MNHEY and CDR2 SMNVEV (reference sequence). The CDR3 sequence is 16 residues long. V shed 2 bases, J shed 5 bases, and the junction held 10 bases outside the gene matches. For the CDR3, the DNA is TGTGCCAGCAGTTTACTCGGACAGGGCTTGGGGGAGACCCAGTACTTC. Protein: CASSLLGQGLGETQYF.

This clone was counted a single time. V is TRBV5-6 and J is TRBJ2-1; possibly TRBD2 for D (6 bases). The length of the CDR3 is 13 residues. Trimming shortened V by 4 bases and J by 9 bases, and 14 bases separated the two germline ends. The germline CDR1 and CDR2 sequences are SGHDT and YYEEEE. CDR3 sequence reads: CASSLPGDSEQFF. The CDR3 nucleotides are TGTGCCAGCAGCCTGCCGGGGGATTCTGAGCAGTTCTTC. Combining the CDR3 with reference TRBV5-6 and TRBJ2-1 gives the whole variable domain DAGVTQSPTHLIKTRGQQVTLRCSPKSGHDTVSWYQQALGQGPQFIFQYYEEEERQRGNFPDRFSGHQFPNYSSELNVNALLLGDSALYLCASSLPGDSEQFFGPGTRLTVL.

This sequence joins TRBV6-4 and TRBJ2-2, with D possibly being TRBD1 (5 bases). CDR1 and CDR2 from the germline V gene are MRHNA and SNTAGT. CDR3 length: 14 residues. Trimming shortened V by 2 bases and J by 5 bases, and 9 bases separated the two germline ends. As DNA, the CDR3 is TGTGCCAGCAGTGACGAGACAGAGACCGGGGAGCTGTTTTTT. Its protein is CASSDETETGELFF.

The V call is TRBV15, the J call TRBJ1-1; 9 bases are shared with TRBD1. Germline CDR1 is LNHNV and CDR2 is YYDKDF (reference sequence). The CDR3 contains 18 residues. The trim removed 0 bases at V and 3 bases at J, leaving 11 bases unmatched. CDR3 sequence (DNA): TGTGCCACCAGCAGAGAGATTATGACAGGGGGGGAGGACACTGAAGCTTTCTTT. It encodes CATSREIMTGGEDTEAFF.

In its sample, this clone was seen once. This chain links TRBV5-8 with TRBJ1-4; D is perhaps TRBD1 (5 bases). V lost 7 bases and J lost 7, with 14 bases in between. In germline, CDR1 is SGHTS, CDR2 YDEGEE. This CDR3 is built from 13 residues. The CDR3 region has the DNA TGTGCCAGCGACACAGAAAGGGGTGAAAAACTGTTTTTT. This codes for CASDTERGEKLFF.

The CDR3: CASSLDLAGGYNEQFF. CDR3 DNA: TGCGCCAGCAGCTTGGACTTGGCGGGAGGATACAATGAGCAGTTCTTC. The chain links TRBV5-1 to TRBJ2-1; 8 nucleotides line up with TRBD2. J was trimmed by 4 bases and V by 0 bases; bases with no gene match: 6. The CDR3 is 16 residues long. Germline V CDR1 and CDR2: SGHRS, YFSETQ.

The chain recombines TRBV6-4 with TRBJ2-7, with D maybe TRBD1 (5 bases). The germline V and J ends were trimmed by 3 bases and 6 bases, with 15 bases remaining between them. The germline V gene has CDR1 MRHNA and CDR2 SNTAGT. CDR3 length: 14 amino acids. The CDR3 nucleotides read TGTGCCAGCAGTGAAGCGCAAGGGGTCGGCGAGCAGTACTTC. Protein: CASSEAQGVGEQYF.

The chain is built from TRBV30 and TRBJ2-2, with D unresolved. Germline V gene lookup returns CDR1 GTSNPN and CDR2 SVGIG (reference sequence). The CDR3 loop spans 13 amino acids. Trimming took off 2 bases at V and 6 bases at J, with 10 bases between the two ends. CDR3 loop: CAWSRDGAGELFF. CDR3 DNA sequence: TGTGCCTGGAGTCGAGATGGGGCCGGGGAGCTGTTTTTT.

V gene TRBV4-1 combines with J gene TRBJ1-6; D is possibly TRBD1 (6 bases). The CDR3 extends over 16 amino acids. Trimming removed 3 bases at V and 0 bases at J, with 9 bases between. Germline loops: CDR1 MGHRA, CDR2 YSYEKL. The CDR3 region has the DNA TGCGCCAGCAGCCAGGGGGACACCTCCTATAATTCACCCCTCCACTTT. Translation: CASSQGDTSYNSPLHF.

The count of this clone is one. The rearrangement links TRBV6-1 to TRBJ2-1, with TRBD2 matching 7 bases. The CDR3 covers 17 residues. Germline V gene lookup returns CDR1 MNHNS and CDR2 SASEGT. The junction had 15 bases not matched to a gene; V was cut back by 2 bases and J by 8 bases. The CDR3 nucleotides are TGTGCCAGCAGTGAACCCCGGGGCGGGAGCAAGTACTATGAGCAGTTCTTC. It encodes CASSEPRGGSKYYEQFF.

This clone was seen repeatedly, ten times or more. V is TRBV5-4 and J is TRBJ2-7; 10 bases are a match to TRBD2. The V gene's germline CDR1 is SGHNT and CDR2 YYREEE (reference sequence). The CDR3 is 15 residues long. With V trimmed by 5 bases and J by 2 bases, 7 bases remained unmatched. The CDR3 spells CASRPGTSATYEQYF. CDR3 bases: TGTGCCAGCAGGCCAGGGACTAGCGCTACCTACGAGCAGTACTTC.

The V gene is TRBV6-4, the J gene TRBJ2-2; 9 bases are a match to TRBD1. V lost 3 bases, J lost 3 bases, and 2 bases stayed unmatched. CDR1 MRHNA and CDR2 SNTAGT come from the germline V gene. The CDR3 spans 15 residues. CDR3 nucleotide sequence: TGTGCCAGCAGTGAGGGACAGGGAGACACCGGGGAGCTGTTTTTT. Protein sequence: CASSEGQGDTGELFF.

This chain uses TRBV11-2 with TRBJ2-7, with 10 bases aligning to TRBD2. V was pared by 2 bases and J by 2 bases, with 6 bases of the junction left unmatched. CDR1 and CDR2 from the germline V gene are SGHAT and FQNNGV. CDR3 length: 16 residues. In nucleotides, the CDR3 is TGTGCCAGCAGCTTACGGGGACTAGCGCTCCCCTACGAGCAGTACTTC. This sequence encodes CASSLRGLALPYEQYF.

This rearrangement joins TRBV2 to TRBJ1-5; no clear D. Germline assignment: CDR1 SNHLY and CDR2 FYNNEI. This CDR3 is 16 amino acids long. Trimming stripped 2 bases from V and 2 bases from J, with 13 bases between. CDR3 DNA sequence: TGTGCCAGCAGTGAAAACCCTCTTGGTGGCAATCAGCCCCAGCATTTT. It encodes CASSENPLGGNQPQHF.